This T cell receptor (beta chain) was retrieved from a study of T cells in Graves' hyperthyroidism and ophthalmopathy. TCR beta CDR3 regions were amplified from RNA transcripts. First-round RT-PCR with HTBI primers amplified the TCR CDR3 region. MiXCR was run by TCRdb on the multiplex PCR reads, yielding one entry per CDR3 protein. The table has a few hundred thousand distinct CDR3 sequences, about 15% seen once. This clonotype showed up many times. CDR1 and CDR2 (germline): SGHKS, YYEKEE (reference sequence). The trim removed 0 bases at V and 6 bases at J, leaving 6 bases unmatched. This CDR3 region has 16 residues. Recently diagnosed hyperthyroidism of less than 2 months' duration affected patients aged 18 to 65. Each diagnosis was grounded in clinical symptoms, serum thyroxine and TRAb, thyroid ultrasound, and orbital computed tomography.

The sample consisted of blood. The receptor was derived from a woman between 25 and 40 years old with Graves' hyperthyroidism. The chain recombines TRBV5-5 with TRBJ2-3; TRBD2 matches 11 bases. CDR3 loop: CASSLALAGEADTQYF. CDR3 DNA sequence: TGTGCCAGCAGCTTGGCACTAGCGGGAGAAGCGGATACGCAGTATTTT.